A single sample is the source of the 25 T cell receptor beta chains below, sequenced in a study of blood T cell repertoires in COVID-19. Produced via immunoSEQ multiplex PCR; TCRdb's table is partial and in-frame only. Of 90,000 to 120,000 clones in the sample, approximately 80% are singletons; the top ten hold approximately 3.5%. Sequenced material: peripheral blood. The receptors shown here come from a woman of 80 years or more with active or convalescent COVID-19.

This clone was recorded only once. V is TRBV19 and J is TRBJ1-2; 7 nucleotides agree with TRBD1. The germline V gene has CDR1 LNHDA and CDR2 SQIVND (reference sequence). V lost 4 bases and J lost 4; bases outside the gene matches: 9. CDR3 size: 15 residues. CDR3 in amino acids: CASSTPGQRAYGYTF. For the CDR3, the DNA is TGTGCCAGTAGTACTCCGGGACAGCGGGCCTATGGCTACACCTTC.

This clone was found a few times. V gene TRBV9 combines with J gene TRBJ1-2; the match to TRBD1 covers 8 bases. V trimming: 3 bases; J trimming: 4 bases; junction bases outside the gene matches: 8. This CDR3 is built from 15 residues. The germline CDR1 and CDR2 sequences are SGDLS and YYNGEE. The CDR3 nucleotides read TGTGCCAGCAGCGAAACCAGGGGGCTTCCCTATGGCTACACCTTC. It encodes CASSETRGLPYGYTF.

In DNA, the CDR3 is TGTGCCAGTAGTCCTCTAGGAAGCGGGGAGAATCAGCAGTTCTTC. Protein: CASSPLGSGENQQFF. The genes are TRBV19 and TRBJ2-1; 7 nucleotides agree with TRBD2. The CDR3 is 15 residues long. Germline-derived CDR1 and CDR2 are LNHDA and SQIVND (reference sequence). Germline trimming cut 5 bases from V and 11 bases from J; bases unmatched to any gene: 15.

This chain uses TRBV2 with TRBJ2-5, with a weak D call TRBD1 (7 bases). The CDR3 loop spans 15 amino acids. Germline V CDR1 and CDR2: SNHLY, FYNNEI. V lost 2 bases and J 4 bases, leaving 14 bases between the germline ends. The CDR3 DNA is TGTGCCAGCAGTGAATACGGGACAGCGGGAGAGACCCAGTACTTC. Protein: CASSEYGTAGETQYF.

V and J are TRBV27 and TRBJ2-2; the D gene is possibly TRBD2 (5 bases). The CDR3 consists of 16 residues. V dropped 7 bases and J dropped 0 bases, with 15 bases sitting between them. The V gene's germline CDR1 is MNHEY and CDR2 SMNVEV (reference sequence). The DNA for the CDR3 is TGTGCCAGCACTTTGGTGGGCGGGCCGAACACCGGGGAGCTGTTTTTT. This sequence encodes CASTLVGGPNTGELFF.

This clone has a single count. J is TRBJ1-2 and V is TRBV12-3 or TRBV12-4, with D maybe TRBD1 (5 bases). V was clipped by 7 bases and J by 4 bases, with 10 bases between them. CDR3 length: 12 amino acids. CDR3 amino acids: CASKRTSYGYTF. CDR3 sequence (DNA): TGTGCCAGCAAACGGACAAGCTATGGCTACACCTTC.

This rearrangement joins TRBV11-1 to TRBJ2-2; 8 nucleotides line up with TRBD2. Germline CDR1 and CDR2: SGHAT and FQDESV (reference sequence). V shed 3 bases and J 4 bases; nucleotides not matched to a gene: 4. The CDR3 contains 15 residues. The DNA of the CDR3 is TGTGCCAGCAGCTTTTTGGCGGGGGGCACCGGGGAGCTGTTTTTT. Translation gives CASSFLAGGTGELFF.

J is TRBJ1-5 and V is TRBV15; no firm D call. Germline CDR1 and CDR2: LNHNV and YYDKDF (reference sequence). The ends were cut back, 0 bases at V and 6 bases at J, with 9 bases in the middle. There are 14 residues in the CDR3. CDR3 residues: CATSRDLRSQPQHF. CDR3 coding DNA: TGTGCCACCAGCAGAGATCTACGGAGTCAGCCCCAGCATTTT.

The chain joins TRBV6-5 to TRBJ1-4, with D maybe TRBD1 (6 bases). V lost 5 bases to trimming and J lost 5 bases, with 15 bases between them. This CDR3 has 15 amino acids. Germline CDR1 is MNHEY and CDR2 is SVGAGI. The CDR3 loop is CASSRDTAANEKLFF. The CDR3 region has the DNA TGTGCCAGCAGTCGGGACACCGCGGCGAATGAAAAACTGTTTTTT.

The genes are TRBV6-2 or TRBV6-3 and TRBJ1-5; D is ambiguous. The CDR3 runs 15 residues. Germline CDR1 is MNHEY and CDR2 is SVGEGT. The V end lost 5 bases, the J end lost 3 bases, and 14 bases lay between the germline ends. CDR3 sequence: CASSPPGGNNQPQHF. The CDR3 DNA reads as TGTGCCAGCAGTCCCCCCGGCGGGAACAATCAGCCCCAGCATTTT.

Only a few counts were recorded for this clone. The chain links TRBV7-6 to TRBJ2-1; TRBD2 matches at 13 bases. This CDR3 spans 17 amino acids. Germline V gene sequence: CDR1 SGHVS, CDR2 FNYEAQ. The V segment lost 0 bases and the J segment 6 bases; nucleotides outside the gene matches: 5. Written as DNA, the CDR3 is TGTGCCAGCAGCTTAGCGCCGGGACTAGCGGGGAGCAATGAGCAGTTCTTC. Protein: CASSLAPGLAGSNEQFF.

This clone was detected once. The V call is TRBV5-1, the J call TRBJ2-1; D perhaps matches TRBD1 (5 bases). Between the trimmed V and J ends, which lost 1 base and 0 bases, there was a span of 8 bases. CDR1 is SGHRS and CDR2 is YFSETQ in the germline V gene. The CDR3 sequence is 15 residues long. The chain's CDR3 is CASSLHRGSYNEQFF. The CDR3 DNA reads as TGCGCCAGCAGCTTGCATAGGGGCTCCTACAATGAGCAGTTCTTC.

J is TRBJ2-7 and V is TRBV19, with D possibly matching TRBD2 (6 bases). With 3 bases removed from V and 7 bases from J, the gap between germline ends came to 13 bases. The CDR3 runs to 13 residues. The germline V gene has CDR1 LNHDA and CDR2 SQIVND (reference sequence). CDR3 protein: CASSIGDRGEQYF. CDR3 bases: TGTGCCAGTAGTATCGGGGACCGGGGGGAGCAGTACTTC.

The chain couples TRBV3-1 (or the pseudogene TRBV3-2) to TRBJ2-5; 10 nucleotides agree with TRBD2. The CDR3 length is 15 residues. V shed 4 bases and J 1 base; nucleotides not matched to a gene: 3. CDR1 is LGHDT and CDR2 is YNNKEL in the germline V gene (reference sequence). CDR3 protein: CASSPGLAAQETQYF. CDR3 nucleotide sequence: TGTGCCAGCAGCCCTGGACTAGCGGCCCAAGAGACCCAGTACTTC.

The rearrangement joins TRBV28 to TRBJ1-1, with D hard to call. The length of the CDR3 is 14 residues. V was pared by 2 bases and J by 3 bases, with 10 bases between. The germline V gene encodes CDR1 MDHEN and CDR2 SYDVKM. Here the CDR3 reads CASSLRGGDTEAFF. The CDR3 nucleotides read TGTGCCAGCAGTTTACGGGGTGGGGACACTGAAGCTTTCTTT.

The chain employs TRBV27 and TRBJ1-1, with D unclear. CDR1 MNHEY and CDR2 SMNVEV come from the germline V gene (reference sequence). CDR3 length: 14 amino acids. Deletions cut 8 bases from V and 2 bases from J, with 15 bases between. CDR3 nucleotide sequence: TGTGCCAGCGGGCGAGGACGGGGTAACACTGAAGCTTTCTTT. This sequence encodes CASGRGRGNTEAFF.

The J gene is TRBJ2-1, the V gene TRBV5-1, with D perhaps matching TRBD2 (6 bases). The CDR3 is 16 amino acids. The V end was cut by 1 base, the J end by 9 bases, with 20 bases between. Germline CDR1 SGHRS, CDR2 YFSETQ. The CDR3 DNA reads TGCGCCAGCAGCTTGTGGGCCGGGAGCCCCCTCGGTGAGCAGTTCTTC. Translating gives CASSLWAGSPLGEQFF.

The V and J genes are TRBV18 and TRBJ1-5; D possibly corresponds to TRBD1 (6 bases). The germline gives CDR1 KGHSH, CDR2 LQKENI. Trimming shortened V by 3 bases and J by 6 bases, and 18 bases separated the two germline ends. CDR3 length: 16 residues. Here the CDR3 DNA reads TGTGCCAGCTCACCGCAGGGGTCGGGGGGGACTCAGCCCCAGCATTTT. It encodes CASSPQGSGGTQPQHF.

This clone showed up just once. The rearrangement joins TRBV6-2 or TRBV6-3 to TRBJ1-2; 7 bases agree with TRBD1. V lost 5 bases, J lost 1 base, and 10 bases stayed unmatched. CDR1 and CDR2 from the germline V gene are MNHEY and SVGEGT. The CDR3 extends over 16 amino acids. CDR3 coding DNA: TGTGCCAGCAGTCAGACGAGGACAGGCTATAACTATGGCTACACCTTC. Its translation is CASSQTRTGYNYGYTF.

This sequence joins TRBV2 and TRBJ1-2; 9 positions agree with TRBD1. Trimming cost V 4 bases and J 1 base; bases outside gene matches: 4. The germline V gene has CDR1 SNHLY and CDR2 FYNNEI. The CDR3 totals 15 residues. The CDR3 sequence is CASSAGTGFNYGYTF. DNA of the CDR3: TGTGCCAGCAGTGCCGGGACAGGGTTTAACTATGGCTACACCTTC.

This clone was detected only a few times. The V and J genes are TRBV12-3 or TRBV12-4 and TRBJ2-1; 8 bases are shared with TRBD2. The V gene end was trimmed by 6 bases and the J gene end by 9 bases; junction bases not matched to a gene: 7. The CDR3 extends over 13 amino acids. The CDR3 sequence is CASSELAAGEQFF. In DNA form, the CDR3 reads TGTGCCAGCAGCGAACTAGCGGCGGGTGAGCAGTTCTTC.

The chain recombines TRBV28 with TRBJ2-7; the D is unclear. The CDR3 sequence is 11 residues long. Trimming shortened V by 3 bases and J by 2 bases, and 2 bases separated the two germline ends. CDR1 and CDR2 from the germline V gene are MDHEN and SYDVKM. CDR3 in DNA: TGTGCCAGCAGTTTCACCTACGAGCAGTACTTC. It specifies CASSFTYEQYF.

This chain joins TRBV27 and TRBJ1-2; D unresolved. The CDR3 runs to 13 residues. Trimming removed 4 bases from V and 5 bases from J, with 11 bases in between. Germline V gene lookup returns CDR1 MNHEY and CDR2 SMNVEV (reference sequence). The CDR3 DNA sequence: TGTGCCAGCAGTTCCGTGACGCGGTATGGCTACACCTTC. Protein sequence: CASSSVTRYGYTF.

A word on this clone: This sample also contains other DNA sequences that code for the same CDR3. V gene TRBV18 combines with J gene TRBJ1-5; 7 nucleotides line up with TRBD1. This CDR3 is 15 amino acids long. V lost 3 bases to trimming and J lost 0 bases; unmatched junction nucleotides: 2. Germline V CDR1 and CDR2: KGHSH, LQKENI. CDR3: CASSPGQNSNQPQHF. The CDR3 coding sequence is TGTGCCAGCTCACCGGGACAGAATAGCAATCAGCCCCAGCATTTT.

About this clone: One end of the junction fails to match germline, which may point to a read error. The V and J genes are TRBV5-6 and TRBJ1-3; D remains unclear. The CDR3 contains 16 residues. The germline V gene encodes CDR1 SGHDT and CDR2 YYEEEE. CDR3 sequence (DNA): TGTGCCAGCAGCTTTTTCTTTCGGGATACTGGTAACACCATATATTTT. Its translation: CASSFFFRDTGNTIYF.